This note documents a single T cell receptor (beta chain) sequence. No antigen is known for it. The PCR was carried out with 60 Vbeta primers and 13 Jbeta primers. The table came from immunoSEQ multiplex PCR; TCRdb's copy has only in-frame clones and leaves some out. The sample shows about 190,000 clones, 85% of them seen only once. The record originates from a study of cytomegalovirus exposure and HLA in healthy donors. The CDR3 extends over 16 amino acids. The V and J ends lost 3 bases and 3 bases respectively, with 18 bases between them. Germline CDR1 is MDHEN and CDR2 is SYDVKM. Study-level findings and limits: Highly shared sequence variants in one cluster were likely a sequencing artifact.

This sequence originates from a boy aged 2 to 10 in good health and CMV-seronegative. Sequencing was performed on PBMCs. The chain has TRBV28 and TRBJ2-7; D is uncertain. CDR3 sequence (DNA): TGTGCCAGCAGTTTGAGTGACCGTGGGCCCTTCTACGAGCAGTACGTC. Translation gives CASSLSDRGPFYEQYV.